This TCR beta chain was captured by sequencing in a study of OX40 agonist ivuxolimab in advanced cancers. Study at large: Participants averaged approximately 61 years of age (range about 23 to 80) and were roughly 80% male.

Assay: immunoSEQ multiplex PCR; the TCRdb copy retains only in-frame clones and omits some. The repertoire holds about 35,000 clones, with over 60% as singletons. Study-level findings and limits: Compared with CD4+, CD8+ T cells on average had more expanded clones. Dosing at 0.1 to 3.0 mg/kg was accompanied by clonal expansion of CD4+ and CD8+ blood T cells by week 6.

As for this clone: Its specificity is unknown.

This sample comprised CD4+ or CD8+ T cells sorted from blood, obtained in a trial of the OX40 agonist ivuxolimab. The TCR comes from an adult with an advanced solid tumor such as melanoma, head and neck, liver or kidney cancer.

The DNA of the CDR3 is TGCAGCGTCCCTGGATTAGATCTTAATGAGCAGTTCTTC. It yields the protein CSVPGLDLNEQFF. The genes are TRBV29-1 and TRBJ2-1; D is unclear. The germline gives CDR1 SQVTM, CDR2 ANQGSEA. CDR3 length: 13 residues. Trimming pared 6 bases from V and 7 bases from J, leaving 16 bases between.